This entry lists 18 T cell receptor beta chains sequenced from one sample in a study of blood T cell repertoires in COVID-19. Sequenced by immunoSEQ multiplex PCR; TCRdb stores in-frame clones only, minus some. The data contain some 75,000 clones, 70% to 90% of them singletons. Sequencing was done on a sample of peripheral blood. These receptors all stem from an older man with active or convalescent COVID-19.

The V and J genes are TRBV5-1 and TRBJ1-6; D remains unclear. The CDR3 is 14 amino acids. Germline CDR1 SGHRS, CDR2 YFSETQ. The germline V and J ends were trimmed by 4 bases and 5 bases, with 10 bases remaining between them. This CDR3 is CASSRAGDNSPLHF. In DNA, the CDR3 is TGCGCCAGCAGCCGGGCGGGAGATAATTCACCCCTCCACTTT.

V and J are TRBV3-1 (or the pseudogene TRBV3-2) and TRBJ1-1; D remains ambiguous. Trimming shortened V by 1 base and J by 4 bases, and 10 bases separated the two germline ends. The CDR3 loop spans 14 amino acids. Germline V gene data show CDR1 as LGHDT and CDR2 as YNNKEL (reference sequence). The CDR3 reads CASSQVAVGTEAFF. The CDR3 DNA reads as TGTGCCAGCAGCCAAGTCGCGGTGGGCACTGAAGCTTTCTTT.

This chain uses TRBV7-2 with TRBJ1-3; D is unclear. This CDR3 contains 13 residues. V was cut by 4 bases and J by 3 bases, with 7 bases left in between. Looked up from germline, CDR1 is SGHTA and CDR2 is FQGNSA. CDR3 sequence (DNA): TGTGCCAGCAGCTCCTCTGTTGGAAACACCATATATTTT. This codes for CASSSSVGNTIYF.

In its sample, this clone was seen once. The CDR3 region is CASSPPIPGSSYGYTF. In nucleotides, the CDR3 is TGTGCCAGCTCACCACCGATTCCAGGGTCTTCCTATGGCTACACCTTC. The rearrangement joins TRBV18 to TRBJ1-2, with a tentative D call TRBD1 (5 bases). Trimming left V 0 bases short and J 4 bases short, with 15 bases between. CDR3 size: 16 residues. Germline-derived CDR1 and CDR2 are KGHSH and LQKENI.

The rearrangement links TRBV11-2 to TRBJ2-3, with D hard to call. The CDR3 contains 11 residues. CDR1 and CDR2 (germline): SGHAT, FQNNGV. Trimming left V 3 bases short and J 6 bases short, with 4 bases between. The CDR3 spells CASSFGDTQYF. CDR3 nucleotides: TGTGCCAGCAGCTTTGGCGATACGCAGTATTTT.

The J gene is TRBJ2-2, the V gene TRBV7-9, with 8 bases lining up with TRBD2. Germline assignment: CDR1 SEHNR and CDR2 FQNEAQ (reference sequence). V lost 5 bases to trimming and J lost 0 bases; unmatched junction nucleotides: 2. This CDR3 has 15 amino acids. Here the CDR3 reads CASSELAANTGELFF. As DNA, the CDR3 is TGTGCCAGCAGCGAACTAGCGGCGAACACCGGGGAGCTGTTTTTT.

The rearrangement joins TRBV2 to TRBJ2-2, with TRBD2 matching over 13 bases. The trim removed 6 bases at V and 4 bases at J, leaving 5 bases unmatched. This CDR3 comprises 16 residues. Germline V gives CDR1 SNHLY, CDR2 FYNNEI. CDR3 loop: CASRGLAGISTGELFF. CDR3 bases: TGTGCCAGCAGGGGACTAGCGGGAATATCCACCGGGGAGCTGTTTTTT. Supplemented by reference TRBV2 and TRBJ2-2, the full variable domain reads EPEVTQTPSHQVTQMGQEVILRCVPISNHLYFYWYRQILGQKVEFLVSFYNNEISEKSEIFDDQFSVERPDGSNFTLKIRSTKLEDSAMYFCASRGLAGISTGELFFGEGSRLTVL.

The V call is TRBV6-5, the J call TRBJ2-2; maybe TRBD1 (6 bases). The CDR3 totals 13 residues. The germline CDR1 and CDR2 sequences are MNHEY and SVGAGI. Trimming stripped 6 bases from V and 6 bases from J, with 11 bases between. This chain's CDR3 is CASSRGYPGELFF. The CDR3 DNA follows: TGTGCCAGCAGCAGGGGTTACCCCGGGGAGCTGTTTTTT.

The V and J genes are TRBV30 and TRBJ2-7, with D tentatively TRBD1 (6 bases). The CDR3 is 13 amino acids. Trimming left V 1 base short and J 6 bases short, with 13 bases between. Per germline, CDR1 GTSNPN and CDR2 SVGIG (reference sequence). The DNA for the CDR3 is TGTGCCTGGAGTGGGAGCAGGGGTGGCGAGCAGTACTTC. Translating gives CAWSGSRGGEQYF.

The CDR3 protein is CASSLVGGRANNEQFF. The CDR3 nucleotides are TGCGCCAGCAGCTTGGTAGGCGGGAGGGCCAACAATGAGCAGTTCTTC. The rearrangement links TRBV5-1 to TRBJ2-1; 9 nucleotides line up with TRBD2. Germline V gives CDR1 SGHRS, CDR2 YFSETQ. V gave up 0 bases and J gave up 5 bases; unmatched junction bases: 6. This CDR3 contains 16 residues.

The V and J genes are TRBV5-1 and TRBJ1-4, with TRBD1 matching over 7 bases. Germline V CDR1 and CDR2: SGHRS, YFSETQ. The CDR3 runs 19 residues. J gave up 0 bases and V 2 bases, and 13 bases lay outside the gene matches. As DNA, the CDR3 is TGCGCCAGCAGCTTCACTTTTCGGGGACAGCCTTCAACTAATGAAAAACTGTTTTTT. It yields the protein CASSFTFRGQPSTNEKLFF.

V usage is TRBV6-5 and J usage is TRBJ2-6; a weak D match, TRBD2 (6 bases). Germline values: CDR1 MNHEY, CDR2 SVGAGI. The CDR3 sequence is 11 residues long. V gave up 5 bases and J gave up 12 bases, with 8 bases separating them. CDR3 in amino acids: CASSTGGVLTF. The CDR3 DNA sequence: TGTGCCAGCAGTACCGGGGGCGTCCTGACTTTC.

The rearrangement joins TRBV28 to TRBJ1-2, with 9 nucleotides matching TRBD1. The V and J ends lost 1 base and 2 bases, in that order; junction bases with no gene match: 2. The CDR3 has 15 residues. Germline V gene sequence: CDR1 MDHEN, CDR2 SYDVKM. The CDR3 reads CASSLFDRGNYGYTF. The CDR3 coding sequence is TGTGCCAGCAGTTTATTCGACAGGGGGAACTATGGCTACACCTTC.

This clone appeared a single time. This rearrangement joins TRBV5-1 to TRBJ2-7; TRBD2 matches at 11 bases. CDR1 and CDR2 (germline): SGHRS, YFSETQ. The CDR3 is 12 amino acids. V lost 5 bases to trimming and J lost 11 bases; unmatched junction nucleotides: 6. Here the CDR3 reads CASRTSGTLEYF. In nucleotides, the CDR3 is TGCGCCAGCAGGACTAGCGGGACATTGGAGTACTTC. The entire variable domain, with the rest obtained from reference TRBV5-1 and TRBJ2-7, is as follows: KAGVTQTPRYLIKTRGQQVTLSCSPISGHRSVSWYQQTPGQGLQFLFEYFSETQRNKGNFPGRFSGRQFSNSRSEMNVSTLELGDSALYLCASRTSGTLEYFGPGTRLTVT.

The chain combines TRBV5-6 with TRBJ1-2; TRBD1 might be the D (6 bases). Looked up from germline, CDR1 is SGHDT and CDR2 is YYEEEE. V lost 2 bases, J lost 0 bases, and 17 bases lay in between. This CDR3 comprises 17 residues. The DNA of the CDR3 is TGTGCCAGCAGCTTTCACAGGGACCCCATAGCTAACTATGGCTACACCTTC. It codes for CASSFHRDPIANYGYTF.

The rearrangement uses TRBV18 and TRBJ1-1; D gene ambiguous. The CDR3 is 15 amino acids. The germline V gene encodes CDR1 KGHSH and CDR2 LQKENI. Trimming left V 3 bases short and J 0 bases short, with 11 bases between. The DNA of the CDR3 is TGTGCCAGCTCACCCATTGCAACGGTGAACACTGAAGCTTTCTTT. Its protein product is CASSPIATVNTEAFF.

The V call is TRBV3-1 (or the pseudogene TRBV3-2), the J call TRBJ2-7; 9 bases agree with TRBD1. Trimming at V came to 4 bases and at J to 1 base, leaving 5 bases not matched to a gene. The CDR3 sequence is 15 residues long. Germline V gene lookup returns CDR1 LGHDT and CDR2 YNNKEL (reference sequence). CDR3 sequence: CASSPTGGTSYEQYF. The CDR3, as DNA: TGTGCCAGCAGCCCCACAGGGGGCACGTCCTACGAGCAGTACTTC.

The V call is TRBV2, the J call TRBJ2-3, with TRBD2 matching 10 bases. Germline assignment: CDR1 SNHLY and CDR2 FYNNEI. The CDR3 runs 16 residues. The V gene end was trimmed by 5 bases and the J gene end by 2 bases; junction bases not matched to a gene: 7. The CDR3 region is CASSRLTSGFTDTQYF. The CDR3 bases are TGTGCCAGCAGTCGTTTGACTAGCGGGTTCACAGATACGCAGTATTTT.